This passage covers 28 T cell receptor beta chains from one sample sequenced in a study of blood T cell repertoires in COVID-19. This table comes from immunoSEQ multiplex PCR, and its TCRdb copy is limited to in-frame clones, with some not included. The sample consists of more than 100,000 clones, about four fifths of them appearing once. Sequencing was performed on peripheral blood. The receptors stem from a man in his 60s with active or convalescent COVID-19.

V gene TRBV27 combines with J gene TRBJ2-3, with TRBD2 matching 7 bases. Looked up from germline, CDR1 is MNHEY and CDR2 is SMNVEV (reference sequence). The CDR3 runs to 13 residues. The trim removed 6 bases at V and 0 bases at J, leaving 0 bases unmatched. The CDR3 reads CASRTSSTDTQYF. CDR3 DNA: TGTGCCAGCAGGACTAGCAGCACAGATACGCAGTATTTT.

At least ten counts were recorded for this clone. The V call is TRBV19, the J call TRBJ2-7; a weak D match, TRBD1 (6 bases). The CDR3 spans 13 residues. CDR1 LNHDA and CDR2 SQIVND come from the germline V gene (reference sequence). Trimming shortened V by 11 bases and J by 3 bases, and 17 bases separated the two germline ends. CDR3 nucleotides: TGTGCCTATTTTACGACAGGCCTCTACGAGCAGTACTTC. Translating it yields CAYFTTGLYEQYF.

V usage is TRBV10-3 and J usage is TRBJ1-5, with D unresolved. Germline loops: CDR1 ENHRY, CDR2 SYGVKD. CDR3 length equals 11 residues. V shed 8 bases and J shed 7 bases, with 9 bases lying between them. The CDR3 region has the DNA TGTGCCATCGCGAAAGTACAGCCCCAGCATTTT. This encodes CAIAKVQPQHF.

This clone was detected many times. This chain connects TRBV5-6 to TRBJ1-4; 8 nucleotides align to TRBD1. CDR3 size: 16 residues. V lost 4 bases to trimming and J lost 10 bases; unmatched junction nucleotides: 15. Germline V gene data show CDR1 as SGHDT and CDR2 as YYEEEE. The CDR3 DNA follows: TGTGCCAGCAGCCGTCTAAAGGGACAGGCTCCTGGAAAACTGTTTTTT. Amino acid sequence: CASSRLKGQAPGKLFF. Full variable domain (outside the CDR3, taken from reference TRBV5-6 and TRBJ1-4): DAGVTQSPTHLIKTRGQQVTLRCSPKSGHDTVSWYQQALGQGPQFIFQYYEEEERQRGNFPDRFSGHQFPNYSSELNVNALLLGDSALYLCASSRLKGQAPGKLFFGSGTQLSVL.

This clone was observed a handful of times. This chain connects TRBV18 to TRBJ2-2, with 10 positions matching TRBD2. CDR1 is KGHSH, CDR2 LQKENI, per germline. V lost 4 bases and J lost 6; bases outside the gene matches: 5. The length of the CDR3 is 15 residues. The CDR3: CASSQGTSAPGELFF. For the CDR3, the DNA is TGTGCCAGCTCACAAGGGACTAGCGCCCCCGGGGAGCTGTTTTTT.

This clone showed up just once. The rearrangement links TRBV29-1 to TRBJ1-4; TRBD1 matches at 8 bases. Germline V lookup: CDR1 SQVTM, CDR2 ANQGSEA. This CDR3 has 12 amino acids. The ends lost 6 bases at V and 4 bases at J; junction bases unmatched: 1. CDR3: CSVGQDNEKLFF. The CDR3, as DNA: TGCAGCGTGGGACAGGATAATGAAAAACTGTTTTTT.

V gene TRBV6-4 combines with J gene TRBJ2-3; TRBD1 aligns across 8 bases. The germline CDR1 and CDR2 sequences are MRHNA and SNTAGT. This CDR3 is built from 16 residues. V trimming: 0 bases; J trimming: 4 bases; junction bases outside the gene matches: 6. The CDR3 sequence: CASSDSNRGTSDTQYF. DNA for the CDR3: TGTGCCAGCAGTGACTCGAACAGGGGGACTTCAGATACGCAGTATTTT.

The chain recombines TRBV5-4 with TRBJ2-1; 11 bases line up with TRBD2. J was trimmed by 7 bases and V by 5 bases; bases with no gene match: 8. The CDR3 has 15 amino acids. Germline lookup yields CDR1 SGHNT and CDR2 YYREEE (reference sequence). The CDR3 coding sequence is TGTGCCAGCAGAGAAGTTAGCGGGAGGGTTAATGAGCAGTTCTTC. It codes for CASREVSGRVNEQFF.

This chain links TRBV19 with TRBJ1-6; 7 nucleotides match TRBD1. Germline assignment: CDR1 LNHDA and CDR2 SQIVND (reference sequence). The trim removed 7 bases at V and 10 bases at J, leaving 13 bases unmatched. CDR3 length: 15 residues. In DNA form, the CDR3 reads TGTGCCAGTACCCCTAAGGGGGACAGTAGATCACCCCTCCACTTT. Translating it yields CASTPKGDSRSPLHF. The variable domain in full, with the rest retrieved from reference TRBV19 and TRBJ1-6, is DGGITQSPKYLFRKEGQNVTLSCEQNLNHDAMYWYRQDPGQGLRLIYYSQIVNDFQKGDIAEGYSVSREKKESFPLTVTSAQKNPTAFYLCASTPKGDSRSPLHFGNGTRLTVT.

This clone was observed a few times. This chain uses TRBV9 with TRBJ1-1, with TRBD1 as a possible D gene (6 bases). V was trimmed by 0 bases and J by 1 base, leaving 10 bases between them. Germline CDR1 and CDR2: SGDLS and YYNGEE. CDR3 length: 15 residues. The CDR3 DNA reads TGTGCCAGCAGCGTAGAGGACAGATCGAACACTGAAGCTTTCTTT. Protein: CASSVEDRSNTEAFF.

The rearrangement links TRBV10-3 to TRBJ2-3, with 8 bases fitting TRBD2. The trim removed 2 bases at V and 5 bases at J, leaving 6 bases unmatched. The CDR3 is made up of 15 amino acids. Germline lookup yields CDR1 ENHRY and CDR2 SYGVKD. For the CDR3, the DNA is TGTGCCATCAGTGAGAATCAGCGGGAGCAAGATACGCAGTATTTT. Protein: CAISENQREQDTQYF.

This clone was detected once. The rearrangement uses TRBV5-4 and TRBJ1-2; 7 bases align to TRBD1. V trimming: 5 bases; J trimming: 3 bases; junction bases outside the gene matches: 7. CDR3 length: 14 residues. Germline values: CDR1 SGHNT, CDR2 YYREEE (reference sequence). This CDR3 is CASRGSTGYYGYTF. CDR3 bases: TGTGCCAGCAGGGGGTCGACAGGGTACTATGGCTACACCTTC.

The V and J genes are TRBV13 and TRBJ2-5, with 14 bases that match TRBD2. This CDR3 has 16 amino acids. Germline V CDR1 and CDR2: PRHDT, FYEKMQ (reference sequence). V was pared by 5 bases and J by 4 bases, with 6 bases of the junction left unmatched. CDR3 in amino acids: CASSPRGLAGGETQYF. CDR3 coding DNA: TGTGCCAGCAGCCCCAGAGGACTAGCGGGAGGAGAGACCCAGTACTTC.

This rearrangement joins TRBV5-1 to TRBJ1-6, with TRBD1 matching over 7 bases. The CDR3 contains 15 residues. J was trimmed by 9 bases and V by 3 bases; bases with no gene match: 9. Germline V gene data show CDR1 as SGHRS and CDR2 as YFSETQ. CDR3 protein: CASSSTGTAISPLHF. The DNA for the CDR3 is TGCGCCAGCAGCTCAACCGGGACAGCTATTTCACCCCTCCACTTT.

This clone was observed a handful of times. V and J are TRBV7-3 and TRBJ2-1; perhaps TRBD2 as D (5 bases). This CDR3 is built from 15 residues. Per germline, CDR1 SGHTA and CDR2 FQGTGA. Between the trimmed V and J ends, which lost 1 base and 7 bases, there was a span of 14 bases. CDR3 sequence reads: CASSLKAGEGNEQFF. In DNA, the CDR3 is TGTGCCAGCAGCTTAAAGGCGGGTGAAGGAAATGAGCAGTTCTTC.

J is TRBJ2-7 and V is TRBV27; D is perhaps TRBD1 (6 bases). This CDR3 region has 12 residues. CDR1 MNHEY and CDR2 SMNVEV come from the germline V gene (reference sequence). Trimming took 10 bases from V and 0 from J, leaving 10 bases between them. CDR3 residues: CATRDNSYEQYF. The CDR3 DNA reads as TGTGCCACCCGGGACAACTCCTACGAGCAGTACTTC.

The CDR3 sequence: CASSPPRSRGMNTEAFF. The CDR3 DNA follows: TGTGCCAGTAGTCCCCCTAGGAGTAGAGGGATGAACACTGAAGCTTTCTTT. This chain connects TRBV19 to TRBJ1-1; D is uncertain. V gave up 5 bases and J gave up 0 bases, with 19 bases separating them. The V gene's germline CDR1 is LNHDA and CDR2 SQIVND (reference sequence). The CDR3 loop spans 17 amino acids.

The chain joins TRBV18 to TRBJ1-1, with D possibly TRBD1 on 5 matching bases. CDR1 is KGHSH, CDR2 LQKENI, per germline. The CDR3 spans 13 residues. The ends were cut back, 4 bases at V and 1 base at J, with 7 bases in the middle. Here the CDR3 DNA reads TGTGCCAGCTCACGAGACAGGAACACTGAAGCTTTCTTT. It yields the protein CASSRDRNTEAFF.

About this clone: A much bigger clone sits one base away, suggesting this may be a read error. The chain has TRBV3-1 (or the pseudogene TRBV3-2) and TRBJ1-2, with 8 positions matching TRBD1. This CDR3 is 14 amino acids long. The germline V gene has CDR1 LGHDT and CDR2 YNNKEL (reference sequence). The V and J ends lost 4 bases and 3 bases, in that order; junction bases with no gene match: 4. The CDR3 bases are TGTGCCAGCAGCCCCAGGGGGCTCGACTATGGCTACACCTTC. Its translation is CASSPRGLDYGYTF.

V is TRBV4-1 and J is TRBJ2-7; D may be TRBD1 (5 bases). Germline V gives CDR1 MGHRA, CDR2 YSYEKL. The CDR3 runs 15 residues. V was clipped by 1 base and J by 4 bases, with 14 bases between them. In nucleotides, the CDR3 is TGCGCCAGCAGCCAAGGAGAGATGGGGCAATACGAGCAGTACTTC. This sequence encodes CASSQGEMGQYEQYF.

V and J are TRBV7-9 and TRBJ2-7; D remains ambiguous. This CDR3 has 14 residues. Germline CDR1 SEHNR, CDR2 FQNEAQ (reference sequence). V lost 2 bases and J lost 7, with 15 bases in between. CDR3 in amino acids: CASSLSTVVGEQYF. In DNA form, the CDR3 reads TGTGCCAGCAGCTTATCCACGGTGGTCGGTGAGCAGTACTTC.

The chain carries TRBV18 and TRBJ2-5, with D possibly being TRBD1 (6 bases). The germline CDR1 and CDR2 sequences are KGHSH and LQKENI. The CDR3 runs 14 residues. V lost 4 bases to trimming and J lost 7 bases, with 16 bases between them. CDR3 bases: TGTGCCAGCTCACTGGACAGCCCGCCTGGGACCCAGTACTTC. It translates to CASSLDSPPGTQYF.

The V gene is TRBV9, the J gene TRBJ1-3; TRBD1 might be the D (6 bases). Germline CDR1 reads SGDLS; CDR2 reads YYNGEE. This CDR3 comprises 15 residues. The V end was cut by 4 bases, the J end by 4 bases, with 15 bases between. The DNA for the CDR3 is TGTGCCAGCAGCACAGCGGACAGATACGGAAACACCATATATTTT. This sequence encodes CASSTADRYGNTIYF.

This chain connects TRBV7-2 to TRBJ2-1, with D perhaps TRBD2 (5 bases). Trimming cost V 1 base and J 4 bases, with 11 bases left between them. The CDR3 extends over 15 amino acids. CDR1 is SGHTA and CDR2 is FQGNSA in the germline V gene. In DNA, the CDR3 is TGTGCCAGCAGCTTAGAGGGCGGGCCATACAATGAGCAGTTCTTC. Amino acids: CASSLEGGPYNEQFF.

CDR3 loop: CASTEGRVETQYF. CDR3 DNA sequence: TGTGCCAGCACAGAGGGGAGGGTGGAGACCCAGTACTTC. V usage is TRBV7-9 and J usage is TRBJ2-5; 7 bases align to TRBD2. The CDR3 extends over 13 amino acids. Germline V lookup: CDR1 SEHNR, CDR2 FQNEAQ (reference sequence). The ends lost 7 bases at V and 5 bases at J; junction bases unmatched: 7.

V gene TRBV5-1 combines with J gene TRBJ2-3; 10 bases are a match to TRBD2. The germline gives CDR1 SGHRS, CDR2 YFSETQ. The CDR3 has 15 residues. Trimming cost V 4 bases and J 5 bases; bases outside gene matches: 7. CDR3 nucleotide sequence: TGCGCCAGCAGCCCGGGACGACTAGCGGGAGATACGCAGTATTTT. Its translation: CASSPGRLAGDTQYF.

The chain uses TRBV12-3 or TRBV12-4 and TRBJ1-1; D gene unclear. CDR3 length equals 13 residues. With 8 bases removed from V and 0 bases from J, the gap between germline ends came to 10 bases. The CDR3 DNA reads TGTGCCAGCCGGCAGGCGATGAACACTGAAGCTTTCTTT. Translation: CASRQAMNTEAFF.

The chain carries TRBV11-3 and TRBJ2-5, with 11 bases fitting TRBD2. The V gene end was trimmed by 4 bases and the J gene end by 3 bases; junction bases not matched to a gene: 7. The CDR3 loop spans 16 amino acids. CDR1 and CDR2 from the germline V gene are SGHNT and YENEEA. This CDR3 reads CASSSEGLAAEETQYF. The CDR3 nucleotides are TGTGCCAGCAGCTCAGAGGGACTAGCGGCCGAAGAGACCCAGTACTTC. The whole variable domain, remainder taken from reference TRBV11-3 and TRBJ2-5, is EAGVVQSPRYKIIEKKQPVAFWCNPISGHNTLYWYLQNLGQGPELLIRYENEEAVDDSQLPKDRFSAERLKGVDSTLKIQPAELGDSAVYLCASSSEGLAAEETQYFGPGTRLLVL.